These 5 T cell receptor beta chains were all obtained from the same sample, sequenced in a study of T cell responses to AZD1222 COVID-19 vaccine. TCRdb's table, derived via immunoSEQ multiplex PCR, lists solely in-frame clones and lacks some. The table shows tens of thousands of clones, with approximately 84% occurring only once. The specimen comprised peripheral blood, sampled on day 0 of AZD1222 vaccination. These receptors were taken from an adult in good health.

This chain joins TRBV27 and TRBJ2-1; 13 positions match TRBD2. V dropped 8 bases and J dropped 7; count of bases not matched to a gene: 11. In germline, CDR1 is MNHEY, CDR2 SMNVEV (reference sequence). The CDR3 consists of 16 residues. The chain's CDR3 is CASRLRGTSGTNEQFF. The CDR3 DNA sequence: TGTGCCAGCCGCCTAAGGGGGACTAGCGGGACGAATGAGCAGTTCTTC.

The V gene is TRBV19, the J gene TRBJ1-1; D gene uncertain. The CDR3 has 14 amino acids. V lost 5 bases to trimming and J lost 0 bases, with 10 bases between them. Germline CDR1 and CDR2: LNHDA and SQIVND (reference sequence). In nucleotides, the CDR3 is TGTGCCAGTAGTCAGGACGGTATGAACACTGAAGCTTTCTTT. Protein product: CASSQDGMNTEAFF.

The V gene is TRBV21-1, the J gene TRBJ2-1; TRBD2 is taken as the D call from the table, unchecked against the DNA. TRBV21-1 is termed a pseudogene. CDR3 length equals 17 residues. DNA of the CDR3: TGTGCCAGCAGCAAAAGGCCGACTAGCGGGGCTGAAAAGGAGCAGTTCTTC. Protein product: CASSKRPTSGAEKEQFF.

This chain connects TRBV2 to TRBJ2-1; 11 bases fit TRBD2. The CDR3 runs to 15 residues. Germline CDR1 and CDR2: SNHLY and FYNNEI. Trimming took 6 bases from V and 8 from J; bases not matched to a gene: 9. The CDR3 nucleotides are TGTGCCAGCAGCGAGATAGCGGGAGGGAGGGATGAGCAGTTCTTC. It translates to CASSEIAGGRDEQFF.

The genes are TRBV28 and TRBJ1-2, with D unclear. With 5 bases removed from V and 7 bases from J, the gap between germline ends came to 20 bases. The CDR3 runs 15 residues. Germline assignment: CDR1 MDHEN and CDR2 SYDVKM. The CDR3 is CASSVTSGPARGYTF. CDR3 nucleotide sequence: TGTGCCAGCAGTGTAACTAGCGGGCCGGCTCGTGGCTACACCTTC.